These 18 T cell receptor beta chains share one sample of origin, sequenced in a study of blood T cell repertoires in COVID-19. This table comes from immunoSEQ multiplex PCR, and its TCRdb copy is limited to in-frame clones, with some not included. The repertoire holds under 250,000 clones, with 75% to 85% as singletons. Specimen: peripheral blood. Receptors were obtained from a human donor in a cohort sampled during active COVID-19.

The genes are TRBV6-5 and TRBJ1-2; D gene unclear. This CDR3 has 14 amino acids. V was clipped by 0 bases and J by 8 bases, with 13 bases between them. Per the germline V gene, CDR1 is MNHEY and CDR2 is SVGAGI. CDR3 region: CASSYSSADEGYTF. CDR3 sequence (DNA): TGTGCCAGCAGTTACTCGAGCGCAGATGAGGGCTACACCTTC.

V and J are TRBV27 and TRBJ2-3; D may be TRBD2 (6 bases). Trimming left V 3 bases short and J 3 bases short, with 10 bases between. The CDR3 is 14 residues long. Germline CDR1 and CDR2: MNHEY and SMNVEV (reference sequence). The DNA for the CDR3 is TGTGCCAGCAGTTTCTGGCGGGAAACAGATACGCAGTATTTT. It encodes CASSFWRETDTQYF.

The V and J genes are TRBV5-5 and TRBJ1-4, with TRBD1 as a possible D gene (5 bases). Germline V gene data show CDR1 as SGHKS and CDR2 as YYEKEE (reference sequence). This CDR3 contains 12 residues. The V end lost 5 bases, the J end lost 8 bases, and 10 bases lay between the germline ends. CDR3 nucleotide sequence: TGTGCCAGCAGTGTGACAGAAGAAAAACTGTTTTTT. Translation: CASSVTEEKLFF.

The chain has TRBV2 and TRBJ1-1; 7 bases line up with TRBD1. Trimming removed 6 bases from V and 1 base from J; junction bases left unmatched: 2. The length of the CDR3 is 13 residues. Germline-derived CDR1 and CDR2 are SNHLY and FYNNEI. Written as DNA, the CDR3 is TGTGCCAGCAGGGGGGACAGGAACACTGAAGCTTTCTTT. Translation: CASRGDRNTEAFF. The full variable domain, its missing parts supplied by reference TRBV2 and TRBJ1-1, is EPEVTQTPSHQVTQMGQEVILRCVPISNHLYFYWYRQILGQKVEFLVSFYNNEISEKSEIFDDQFSVERPDGSNFTLKIRSTKLEDSAMYFCASRGDRNTEAFFGQGTRLTVV.

The chain is built from TRBV27 and TRBJ1-1, with a possible D match to TRBD1 (5 bases). CDR1 is MNHEY and CDR2 is SMNVEV in the germline V gene (reference sequence). Trimming removed 5 bases at V and 4 bases at J, with 17 bases between. The CDR3 runs to 15 residues. CDR3 DNA sequence: TGTGCCAGCAGTCCGCCGGCGGGGCTGGTCACTGAAGCTTTCTTT. Protein sequence: CASSPPAGLVTEAFF.

This chain joins TRBV5-1 and TRBJ2-7; TRBD1 aligns across 8 bases. Germline V gene data show CDR1 as SGHRS and CDR2 as YFSETQ. The ends lost 5 bases at V and 4 bases at J; junction bases unmatched: 11. The CDR3 length is 15 residues. The CDR3 nucleotides read TGCGCCAGCAGAAATCAACAGGGGGATGGGTACGAGCAGTACTTC. This encodes CASRNQQGDGYEQYF.

CDR3 sequence reads: CASSPTEDSYGYTF. The CDR3 nucleotides read TGTGCCAGCAGCCCGACGGAGGATTCCTATGGCTACACCTTC. The chain uses TRBV11-1 and TRBJ1-2, with D unresolved. The CDR3 is 14 amino acids. The V gene lost 5 bases and the J gene lost 4 bases, with 14 bases spanning the gap. Germline CDR1 and CDR2: SGHAT and FQDESV (reference sequence).

V and J are TRBV10-1 and TRBJ2-1; 8 nucleotides match TRBD1. Germline-derived CDR1 and CDR2 are WNHNN and SYGVQD (reference sequence). After removal of 6 bases from V and 0 bases from J, the junction contained 7 bases not matched to a gene. The CDR3 contains 16 residues. DNA for the CDR3: TGCGCCAGCAGCCTCGTGGGACAGGCCTCCTACAATGAGCAGTTCTTC. It specifies CASSLVGQASYNEQFF.

The chain links TRBV5-1 to TRBJ1-3; D unclear. The germline gives CDR1 SGHRS, CDR2 YFSETQ. The CDR3 spans 16 residues. Trimming removed 0 bases from V and 0 bases from J, with 10 bases in between. The CDR3 region is CASSLGSGISGNTIYF. CDR3 nucleotide sequence: TGCGCCAGCAGCTTGGGGAGCGGCATCTCTGGAAACACCATATATTTT.

This sequence joins TRBV4-1 and TRBJ1-4, with TRBD1 matching 7 bases. Germline assignment: CDR1 MGHRA and CDR2 YSYEKL. This CDR3 comprises 17 residues. Losses at the gene ends were 4 bases for V and 5 bases for J; bases not matched to a gene: 13. The CDR3 region is CASSRTWTGAKNEKLFF. The CDR3, as DNA: TGCGCCAGCAGCCGCACTTGGACAGGAGCCAAAAATGAAAAACTGTTTTTT.

This clone was recorded once. The chain links TRBV7-3 to TRBJ1-2; D is unresolved. This CDR3 comprises 15 residues. Germline CDR1 and CDR2: SGHTA and FQGTGA. V was pared by 3 bases and J by 1 base, with 12 bases between. Here the CDR3 reads CASSLGEGVNYGYTF. The CDR3 DNA follows: TGTGCCAGCAGCTTGGGAGAGGGAGTTAACTATGGCTACACCTTC.

This clone was seen a single time. The chain joins TRBV6-5 to TRBJ2-2, with D possibly being TRBD1 (6 bases). CDR1 and CDR2 from the germline V gene are MNHEY and SVGAGI. This CDR3 is built from 15 residues. V was pared by 4 bases and J by 0 bases, with 9 bases between. This chain's CDR3 is CASSSGHSNTGELFF. Here the CDR3 DNA reads TGTGCCAGCAGTTCGGGACACTCGAACACCGGGGAGCTGTTTTTT.

The CDR3 nucleotides read TGTGCCAGCTCACCACCAGCAGGGGCGAACACTGAAGCTTTCTTT. It specifies CASSPPAGANTEAFF. The chain links TRBV18 to TRBJ1-1; D is possibly TRBD1 (6 bases). This CDR3 has 15 residues. CDR1 and CDR2 (germline): KGHSH, LQKENI. The ends were cut back, 0 bases at V and 1 base at J, with 9 bases in the middle.

The chain has TRBV5-1 and TRBJ2-1, with D uncertain. Germline CDR1 SGHRS, CDR2 YFSETQ. Trimming removed 3 bases from V and 7 bases from J, with 11 bases in between. This CDR3 is built from 13 residues. The CDR3 region is CASSSRWQNEQFF. CDR3 bases: TGCGCCAGCAGCTCGCGGTGGCAGAATGAGCAGTTCTTC.

The chain uses TRBV25-1 and TRBJ1-1; possibly TRBD1 for D (6 bases). The V gene's germline CDR1 is MGHDK and CDR2 SYGVNS. Trimming shortened V by 5 bases and J by 5 bases, and 9 bases separated the two germline ends. The CDR3 is 12 amino acids. CDR3 in DNA: TGTGCCAGCAGTCCAAGGGGGACTGAAGCTTTCTTT. The encoded protein is CASSPRGTEAFF.

The chain joins TRBV6-5 to TRBJ1-1, with D unclear. From germline, CDR1 is MNHEY and CDR2 SVGAGI. The germline V and J ends were trimmed by 5 bases and 7 bases, with 17 bases remaining between them. The CDR3 runs 14 residues. Here the CDR3 reads CASSRLVSVLEAFF. CDR3 nucleotides: TGTGCCAGCAGTCGGTTGGTGTCGGTCCTTGAAGCTTTCTTT.

This clone was seen a handful of times. The chain uses TRBV19 and TRBJ1-1, with a weak D call TRBD1 (5 bases). The germline V gene encodes CDR1 LNHDA and CDR2 SQIVND (reference sequence). This CDR3 contains 14 residues. V shed 1 base and J shed 7 bases, with 13 bases lying between them. CDR3 residues: CASSIGGRGDEAFF. DNA for the CDR3: TGTGCCAGTAGTATAGGGGGGAGGGGTGATGAAGCTTTCTTT.

The chain combines TRBV28 with TRBJ1-2; TRBD1 aligns across 7 bases. This CDR3 is built from 14 residues. V was pared by 6 bases and J by 7 bases, with 11 bases of the junction left unmatched. The germline V gene encodes CDR1 MDHEN and CDR2 SYDVKM. As DNA, the CDR3 is TGTGCCAGCAGCCCAGACAGGGCAAGGGGTGGCTACACCTTC. Its protein product is CASSPDRARGGYTF.